This T cell receptor (beta chain) is drawn from a study of tumor-infiltrating lymphocytes in primary liver carcinoma listed by TCRdb under 2017. As for the study more broadly: Of the five patients (three men and two women, aged 30 to 69 years), four had hepatocellular carcinoma and one had combined HCC and intrahepatic cholangiocarcinoma. The five patients had tumors staged T1-T3 N0M0, with maximum diameters ranging from about 4 to 10 cm. Roughly 3.5 to 8 million productive TCRbeta reads were obtained per sample, and no significant difference in read depth was found between tissue types. The study combined TCRbeta repertoire sequencing, expression microarrays and whole-exome sequencing across five regions of each liver tumor, with adjacent normal tissue and blood. A total of around 35 specimens from 5 patients, comprising some 25 tumor regions, 5 adjacent noncancerous liver tissues and 5 peripheral blood samples, were covered by TCRbeta repertoire sequencing. To link TCRbeta repertoire diversity with the local molecular phenotype, the approximately 25 tumor region samples were profiled using Agilent mRNA microarrays. Technical replicate repertoires showed high reproducibility, with mean shared-clone rates about 0.88 and correlation coefficients above 0.95. Points the paper makes about the study in general: Only about 7-24% of top clones were present in all five regions of a tumor, suggesting spatial heterogeneity of tumor-infiltrating T cells. The top 250 clones accounted for a significantly greater share of the repertoire in tumors than in blood (p = 0.039). Only the TCR beta chain was sequenced, so true repertoire diversity is likely underestimated because unpaired alpha chains were not captured. Only five patients were included in the study, and the authors note that the findings should be validated in a larger study. Bulk unsorted samples precluded comparing CD4+ and CD8+ T cell repertoires. Repertoire overlap was found to be higher between tumor regions (mean approximately 35%) than between tumor-adjacent (around 17%) or tumor-blood (about 14%) pairs, consistent with antigen-driven expansion.

This clonotype has only a few counts. What antigen it recognizes has not been identified. The junction shows a germline mismatch at one end, possibly a read error. Starting from about 500 ng total RNA, TCRbeta-specific cDNA was produced by reverse transcription with a constant-region primer and ProtoScript II reverse transcriptase. TCRbeta libraries were built with three nested multiplex PCR rounds, a slightly modified ARM-PCR procedure. Sample barcodes and Illumina adapters were added in a final 25-cycle PCR using Deep VentR polymerase. Before sequencing, amplicons of 200-500 bp were gel-purified using a QIAquick gel extraction kit. The TCRbeta amplicons were sequenced with 250-bp paired-end reads on an Illumina HiSeq 2500. On the study's bioinformatics: Reads were quality-trimmed with Trimmomatic v0.33, and paired reads were merged with FLASH v1.2.11 to recover full CDR3 sequences. MiGEC v1.2.1b assigned V, D and J germline segments to the rearranged TCRbeta sequences. VDJtools v1.0.0 computed clonotype statistics and Shannon-Wiener diversity indices. Except for diversity analysis, only the 250 most abundant clonotypes of each sample were used in subsequent analyses to reduce sampling bias. The raw public reads went through TCRdb reprocessing: fastp at Q25, MiXCR clone calling, in-frame beta chains kept. Identical CDR3 proteins give one entry, which carries the most common genes and DNA. The authors' filters were not applied to this entry. Counted in this sample were under 85,000 distinct CDR3 sequences; around 70% of them appeared once. The ten largest clones represent roughly a fifth of the sample.

Total RNA and DNA were co-extracted without cell sorting from approximately 20-30 mg of bulk tissue using the AllPrep DNA/RNA mini kit. Between late 2015 and early 2016, five patients in China with histopathologically diagnosed primary liver carcinoma had surgical resection. At the time of sampling, the patients had chronic HBV infection and had not received any treatment. Five spatially separated regions were sampled from each tumor: the superior, inferior, left-lateral and right-lateral poles, plus the tumor centre. More than 80% viable tumor cells were found by histology in every tumor sample. Fresh tumor and adjacent tissue pieces were bisected; one half was stored in RNAlater at -80°C, the other sent for histology. The origin of this receptor is a man aged 40-50 years with primary liver carcinoma and hepatitis B virus infection. Sample: liver tumor tissue from sampling region 1. Reading the label with the study, this specimen's cell subset or site is: tumor region T1, superior pole.

The CDR3 here reads CASSNRQGHNEQVF. The DNA sequence is TGTGCCAGCTCCAACCGGCAGGGTCACAATGAGCAGGTCTTC. This chain joins TRBV11-2 to TRBJ2-1, with a tentative D gene TRBD1 over 5 matching bases. Counted from cysteine to phenylalanine, this CDR3 has 14 amino acids. Left in the record is the CDR3 DNA by itself, 42 bases read in frame from the first base. The germline V gene sets CDR1 to SGHAT and CDR2 to FQNNGV.